Sequencing of this T cell receptor beta chain was carried out in a study of CD8 T cells in Susac syndrome. Random hexamers were used to reverse transcribe the RNA input (0.5 to 1 ug). TCRdb re-called the immunoSEQ multiplex PCR reads with MiXCR, one entry per CDR3 protein. The sample consists of 100,000 to 150,000 distinct CDR3 sequences, roughly 96% of them appearing once. Germline CDR1 reads KGHSH; CDR2 reads LQKENI. The CDR3 is made up of 18 amino acids. Trimming cost V 3 bases and J 2 bases; bases outside gene matches: 12. This receptor was identified in a human donor in good health. The specimen was CD4+ T cells from PBMCs. The chain joins TRBV18 to TRBJ2-3; 9 bases fit TRBD2. CDR3 nucleotides: TGTGCCAGCTCACCCCTGACGCCGGCGGGAGGGAACACAGATACGCAGTATTTT. It specifies CASSPLTPAGGNTDTQYF.